Given below is one TCR beta chain in context. Each gene name is a mouse one. Coverage ceases 1 residue before the CDR3 finishes, and the germline J gene fills in the end. Some clones are missing from TCRdb's copy, which holds only in-frame ones; the method was immunoSEQ multiplex PCR. The table has 4,000 to 5,000 clones, over 30% seen once; the top ten hold under 25%. The sample comes from a study of tissue T cells after allogeneic stem cell transplantation. Time point meaning: mouse harvest day 14 after allogeneic transplant. The graft held 10^6 splenic CD5+ T cells and 10^7 T-cell-depleted bone marrow cells. Germline V gene data show CDR1 as KGHPV and CDR2 as FQNQEV (reference sequence). This CDR3 region has 13 residues. The ends were cut back, 4 bases at V and 2 bases at J, with 7 bases in the middle.

The sample comprised gut tissue. The receptor was isolated from a female BALB/c mouse given C57BL/6 T cells with graft-versus-host disease after an allogeneic hematopoietic cell transplant. The rearrangement joins TRBV26 to TRBJ2-5; no clear D gene. This CDR3 is CASSRGGQDTQYF. CDR3 DNA (partial): TGTGCCAGCAGTCGGGGAGGCCAAGACACCCAGTAC.